This TCR beta chain is drawn from a study of CD8+ T cells in alopecia areata (dated by TCRdb to the late 2010s). Regarding the complete study: Skin from C3H/HeJ donors with spontaneous alopecia (roughly 6-12 months old) was grafted onto female C3H/HeJ recipients that were roughly 7-10 weeks old. In both human patients and the C3H/HeJ mouse model, the study applied high-throughput TCRbeta sequencing to look at T cell clonal expansion in alopecia areata. On the human side, TCRbeta sequencing was run on scalp tissue and on sorted CD4+ and CD8+ peripheral blood T cells from healthy controls and from alopecia areata patients with either patchy or totalis/universalis disease. Scalp clonality was compared across normal scalp (n=4), patchy alopecia areata scalp (n=8), and alopecia totalis/universalis scalp (n=8). RNA was obtained with the PAXgene miRNA kit for fixed scalp, the miRNeasy kit for PBMCs, and the RNeasy kit for mouse skin. immunoSEQ multiplex PCR using 35 Vbeta forward primers and 13 Jbeta reverse primers was used to amplify TCRbeta CDR3 regions. Here is what the overall study found, with its caveats: Unlike mouse skin, where gammadelta T cells dominate, normal human skin contains resident alphabeta T cells that get sequenced too, which complicates analysis of the scalp TCR repertoire. Higher clonality and more expanded CD8+ clones were observed in lesional scalp than in normal scalp, particularly in alopecia totalis/universalis, a finding suggestive of antigenic drive. TCR sequences shared between patients were less clear than in mice, possibly partly because of HLA diversity in the patient population.

The library relied on the immunoSEQ multiplex PCR assay. To provide template for TCR sequencing, every sample had RNA extracted and reverse transcribed into cDNA. SuperScript III was used for first-strand cDNA synthesis, primed with a 2:1 mix of oligo-dT and random hexamers. A synthetic immune receptor repertoire was used to measure amplification bias, and any remaining bias was corrected computationally. Sequencing of the libraries was done on Illumina HiSeq using 60 bp reads that spanned the CDR3 and were read from J toward V. Under the source paper's analysis protocol: Raw reads were preprocessed to remove errors, and CDR3 was defined according to IMGT conventions as the region from the conserved cysteine to phenylalanine. Clonality was computed by normalizing Shannon entropy by log2 of the number of productive unique TCRs and subtracting the result from 1. Scalp TCRbeta sequences were cross-referenced with sorted blood CD4 and CD8 repertoires so that the CD4 or CD8 identity of scalp clones could be inferred. Imported from immuneACCESS, the table was reduced by TCRdb to in-frame sequences with V and J called. These copies leave out some clones; in studies compared against another copy, an unresolved V gene accounts for under half, and the cause of the remainder is not known. That table is the source of V, J and clone size, and D and trimming were worked out from the DNA. In this sample the table shows 250,000 or so clones, and no singletons are among them. 1.2% of the sample is held by the ten biggest clonotypes.

Cells from mouse cutaneous lymph nodes were pooled, stained for CD4, CD8alpha, NKG2D, NKG2ACE and other markers, and then sorted on a BD Influx. A remark on this clone: Its antigen is still unknown. Gene labels and germline sequences for this entry follow the mouse.

This receptor was obtained from a C3H/HeJ mouse with alopecia areata. The strain carries MHC haplotype H2-k. Sequenced material: CD4+ T cells sorted from a lymph node.

The CDR3 bases that were read are TGTGCCAGCGGTTCGGGACATCCAAACTCC. Translated, it gives CASGSGHPNS. In full, the CDR3 is CASGSGHPNSDYTF. The sequence is built from TRBV13-2 and TRBJ1-2; the D segment could be TRBD1, given 6 matching bases. The read halts 4 residues ahead of the CDR3 end, with the missing end drawn from the germline J gene. Looking up the germline V gene (reference sequence) yields CDR1 NNHNN and CDR2 SYGAGS. V and J lose 4 bases and 0 bases, and a span of 10 bases separates them. The CDR3 runs 14 amino acids, cysteine and phenylalanine included. Only the CDR3 bases that were read are kept: 30 of them, in frame from base 1.